Sequencing of this T cell receptor (beta chain) was carried out in a study of blood T cells in healthy people across ages. Overall study context: The capture of about one barcoded beta molecule per two T cells was achieved by template switching.

This clonotype was seen repeatedly, ten times or more. What it binds is unknown. Sample-barcoded 5' priming and a J-beta primer mix drove a second PCR of about 6 to 12 cycles. TCRdb processed the 5' RACE reads anew with MiXCR; each CDR3 protein has one entry. Found here are hundreds of thousands of distinct CDR3 sequences, about 32% of them singletons; the top ten hold over 15%. V was clipped by 2 bases and J by 0 bases, with 13 bases between them. Germline loops: CDR1 DFQATT, CDR2 SNEGSKA (reference sequence). The CDR3 has 15 residues. Study observations and caveats: Age showed a roughly linear inverse relationship with TCR beta diversity per million T cells.

The study recruited healthy Caucasian donors from Russia who were aged about 6 to 90. Isolation recovered at least 6 million PBMCs from every sample. The chain uses TRBV20-1 and TRBJ1-2; the D gene is possibly TRBD1 (6 bases). This TCR was recovered from an elderly woman in good health. Material: blood. CDR3 DNA sequence: TGCAGTGCTAGAAGGGGGGTACATTCTAACTATGGCTACACCTTC. As protein: CSARRGVHSNYGYTF.